The 5 T cell receptor beta chains reported below all come from one sample, sequenced in a study of blood T cell repertoires in COVID-19. Assay used: immunoSEQ multiplex PCR; TCRdb lists only in-frame clones, some missing. The sample has some 130,000 clones; roughly 91% are singletons. The sequenced sample was peripheral blood. The source of these receptors is a man aged 55 to 70 with active or convalescent COVID-19.

This chain links TRBV27 with TRBJ2-3; 7 bases align to TRBD2. Germline-derived CDR1 and CDR2 are MNHEY and SMNVEV (reference sequence). This CDR3 spans 17 amino acids. J was trimmed by 3 bases and V by 4 bases; bases with no gene match: 13. The CDR3 nucleotides read TGTGCCAGCAGTTCTCGGCCCGGGACTAAGGCGACAGATACGCAGTATTTT. It specifies CASSSRPGTKATDTQYF.

The gene calls are TRBV7-3 and TRBJ1-1; D is uncertain. CDR3 length: 13 residues. The V gene lost 0 bases and the J gene lost 4 bases, with 6 bases spanning the gap. From germline, CDR1 is SGHTA and CDR2 FQGTGA. CDR3 protein: CASSLTLRTEAFF. DNA of the CDR3: TGTGCCAGCAGCTTAACGTTGCGCACTGAAGCTTTCTTT.

The rearrangement links TRBV28 to TRBJ1-3; 9 nucleotides agree with TRBD1. The germline V gene encodes CDR1 MDHEN and CDR2 SYDVKM. J gave up 9 bases and V 5 bases, and 14 bases lay outside the gene matches. This CDR3 spans 16 amino acids. In DNA form, the CDR3 reads TGTGCCAGCAGTCCCTTTGGGGGACAGGGCATTTCCACCATATATTTT. The encoded protein is CASSPFGGQGISTIYF.

This sequence joins TRBV10-3 and TRBJ1-1; D gene uncertain. V lost 3 bases to trimming and J lost 1 base, with 12 bases between them. This CDR3 region has 15 residues. Per the germline V gene, CDR1 is ENHRY and CDR2 is SYGVKD. CDR3 amino acids: CAISDPIGENTEAFF. The DNA for the CDR3 is TGTGCCATCAGTGACCCTATCGGGGAGAACACTGAAGCTTTCTTT.

CDR3 amino acids: CASSPGSVGNTIYF. DNA of the CDR3: TGTGCCAGCTCACCAGGGAGCGTTGGAAACACCATATATTTT. The rearrangement uses TRBV18 and TRBJ1-3; no clear D. CDR3 length equals 14 residues. Germline V lookup: CDR1 KGHSH, CDR2 LQKENI. Trimming stripped 2 bases from V and 3 bases from J, with 8 bases between.